These 20 T cell receptor beta chains share one sample of origin, sequenced in a study of cytomegalovirus exposure and HLA in healthy donors. The PCR had 60 Vbeta and 13 Jbeta primers. Assay used: immunoSEQ multiplex PCR; TCRdb lists only in-frame clones, some missing. The sample yields around 120,000 clones, around 73% seen once. Sequenced sample: PBMCs. Receptors originate from a woman between 35 and 50 years old in good health and CMV-seropositive.

This clone turned up a few times. The CDR3 loop is CASTASGDTEAFF. Here the CDR3 DNA reads TGCGCCAGCACCGCGTCAGGGGATACTGAAGCTTTCTTT. This chain links TRBV5-1 with TRBJ1-1; a possible D gene is TRBD1 (6 bases). The V end lost 6 bases, the J end lost 5 bases, and 14 bases lay between the germline ends. This CDR3 spans 13 amino acids. CDR1 SGHRS and CDR2 YFSETQ come from the germline V gene. Based on the CDR3 plus reference TRBV5-1 and TRBJ1-1, the full variable domain is KAGVTQTPRYLIKTRGQQVTLSCSPISGHRSVSWYQQTPGQGLQFLFEYFSETQRNKGNFPGRFSGRQFSNSRSEMNVSTLELGDSALYLCASTASGDTEAFFGQGTRLTVV.

This rearrangement joins TRBV6-6 to TRBJ1-5; D perhaps matches TRBD1 (6 bases). Germline CDR1 and CDR2: MNHNY and SVGAGI (reference sequence). V lost 6 bases and J 0 bases, leaving 15 bases between the germline ends. There are 16 residues in the CDR3. The CDR3 DNA reads as TGTGCCAGCAGCCTCCGGGACATGGATAGCAATCAGCCCCAGCATTTT. Translating gives CASSLRDMDSNQPQHF.

This sequence joins TRBV27 and TRBJ1-2; 8 bases align to TRBD1. The J segment lost 4 bases and the V segment lost 5 bases, leaving 6 bases of the junction unmatched. CDR3 size: 14 residues. The germline V gene has CDR1 MNHEY and CDR2 SMNVEV (reference sequence). In nucleotides, the CDR3 is TGTGCCAGCAGTCCCCCCGGGACAGGCTATGGCTACACCTTC. It codes for CASSPPGTGYGYTF.

The V and J genes are TRBV5-1 and TRBJ2-5; 8 bases are shared with TRBD1. Losses at the gene ends were 4 bases for V and 4 bases for J; bases not matched to a gene: 3. Germline V gene lookup returns CDR1 SGHRS and CDR2 YFSETQ. The CDR3 has 13 residues. The DNA for the CDR3 is TGCGCCAGCAGCAGGACAGGGCGAGAGACCCAGTACTTC. Its protein is CASSRTGRETQYF.

The V gene is TRBV7-2, the J gene TRBJ2-7; TRBD1 matches 8 bases. There are 14 residues in the CDR3. With V trimmed by 5 bases and J by 3 bases, 6 bases remained unmatched. CDR1 and CDR2 (germline): SGHTA, FQGNSA. The CDR3 region has the DNA TGTGCCAGCAGCCACAAAGGACAGGGCTACGAGCAGTACTTC. Translation gives CASSHKGQGYEQYF. The full variable domain, its missing parts supplied by reference TRBV7-2 and TRBJ2-7, is GAGVSQSPSNKVTEKGKDVELRCDPISGHTALYWYRQSLGQGLEFLIYFQGNSAPDKSGLPSDRFSAERTGGSVSTLTIQRTQQEDSAVYLCASSHKGQGYEQYFGPGTRLTVT.

The CDR3 DNA sequence: TGTGCCAGCAGCTTGTTGGGGGGTCGGGATATCACTGAAGCTTTCTTT. Residues: CASSLLGGRDITEAFF. J is TRBJ1-1 and V is TRBV5-8; possibly TRBD1 for D (5 bases). V was clipped by 1 base and J by 4 bases, with 17 bases between them. This CDR3 region has 16 residues. Germline values: CDR1 SGHTS, CDR2 YDEGEE.

In its sample, this clone was seen a few times. The chain employs TRBV5-4 and TRBJ2-1, with TRBD2 identical over 8 bases. This CDR3 spans 18 amino acids. V dropped 1 base and J dropped 4; count of bases not matched to a gene: 13. Germline assignment: CDR1 SGHNT and CDR2 YYREEE (reference sequence). In DNA form, the CDR3 reads TGTGCCAGCAGCTTGTATCTGGGTGGAGCGGGGGAGTACAATGAGCAGTTCTTC. Translating it yields CASSLYLGGAGEYNEQFF.

The rearrangement links TRBV29-1 to TRBJ2-5; D is possibly TRBD2 (5 bases). The germline V gene has CDR1 SQVTM and CDR2 ANQGSEA. The CDR3 loop spans 12 amino acids. Trimming removed 4 bases at V and 4 bases at J, with 10 bases between. The CDR3, as DNA: TGCAGCGTTGGAGGAGGAGGAGAGACCCAGTACTTC. Protein: CSVGGGGETQYF.

As for this clone: This specimen includes other DNA sequences encoding the same CDR3. The chain has TRBV5-6 and TRBJ1-2; D uncertain. The CDR3 length is 12 residues. Germline CDR1 reads SGHDT; CDR2 reads YYEEEE. Trimming took 3 bases from V and 3 from J, leaving 6 bases between them. CDR3 bases: TGTGCCAGCAGCTCCCTCTACTATGGCTACACCTTC. Translating gives CASSSLYYGYTF.

The rearrangement joins TRBV6-5 to TRBJ2-2; D remains unclear. Germline CDR1 reads MNHEY; CDR2 reads SVGAGI. CDR3 length equals 14 residues. Trimming took off 5 bases at V and 5 bases at J, with 12 bases between the two ends. CDR3 bases: TGTGCCAGCAGTCGTACGACTCGGACCGGGGAGCTGTTTTTT. It translates to CASSRTTRTGELFF.

This chain joins TRBV5-4 and TRBJ2-1, with 12 bases that match TRBD2. There are 16 residues in the CDR3. Germline V CDR1 and CDR2: SGHNT, YYREEE (reference sequence). V shed 0 bases, J shed 2 bases, and the junction held 0 bases outside the gene matches. CDR3 bases: TGTGCCAGCAGCTTGGCTAGCGGGGGGGCCTACAATGAGCAGTTCTTC. It translates to CASSLASGGAYNEQFF.

The CDR3 sequence is CASSPRLVTDTQYF. CDR3 nucleotide sequence: TGTGCCAGCAGCCCAAGACTAGTTACAGATACGCAGTATTTT. The chain has TRBV9 and TRBJ2-3; D is possibly TRBD2 (6 bases). V was pared by 4 bases and J by 3 bases, with 12 bases between. Germline CDR1 reads SGDLS; CDR2 reads YYNGEE. The CDR3 is made up of 14 amino acids.

The chain couples TRBV6-5 to TRBJ2-3; TRBD2 aligns across 8 bases. This CDR3 has 15 residues. Trimming took 1 base from V and 6 from J; bases not matched to a gene: 6. Per germline, CDR1 MNHEY and CDR2 SVGAGI. CDR3 in amino acids: CASSYLPGGSDTQYF. The CDR3 DNA sequence: TGTGCCAGCAGTTACTTGCCGGGGGGGAGCGATACGCAGTATTTT.

This sequence joins TRBV7-9 and TRBJ2-3, with D maybe TRBD2 (6 bases). In germline, CDR1 is SEHNR, CDR2 FQNEAQ (reference sequence). Trimming cost V 1 base and J 13 bases, with 18 bases left between them. This CDR3 has 14 amino acids. CDR3 sequence reads: CASSLVGGANWKYF. CDR3 sequence (DNA): TGTGCCAGCAGCTTAGTAGGAGGGGCCAACTGGAAGTATTTT.

Of note for this clone: One end of the junction is discordant with germline, which a read error may explain. V gene TRBV7-6 combines with J gene TRBJ2-5, with D possibly matching TRBD2 (5 bases). This CDR3 comprises 13 residues. Germline V lookup: CDR1 SGHVS, CDR2 FNYEAQ. CDR3 in amino acids: CASSLAPAETQYF. Here the CDR3 DNA reads TGTGCCAGCAGCCTAGCCCCCGCGGAGACCCAGTACTTC.

The chain combines TRBV4-1 with TRBJ2-2; 12 bases line up with TRBD2. Germline CDR1 reads MGHRA; CDR2 reads YSYEKL. The J segment lost 6 bases and the V segment lost 1 base, leaving 3 bases of the junction unmatched. The CDR3 is 16 residues long. This chain's CDR3 is CASSQVPSGGAGELFF. The CDR3 bases are TGCGCCAGCAGCCAAGTCCCTAGCGGGGGGGCCGGGGAGCTGTTTTTT.

The CDR3 is CASSEYRQGSNTEAFF. The DNA of the CDR3 is TGTGCCAGCAGTGAATATCGCCAGGGTTCCAACACTGAAGCTTTCTTT. V gene TRBV25-1 combines with J gene TRBJ1-1, with D possibly matching TRBD1 (5 bases). CDR3 size: 16 residues. V lost 0 bases and J 2 bases, leaving 13 bases between the germline ends. Looked up from germline, CDR1 is MGHDK and CDR2 is SYGVNS.

This chain uses TRBV9 with TRBJ2-1; D is uncertain. Trimming pared 0 bases from V and 6 bases from J, leaving 13 bases between. The CDR3 totals 15 residues. Germline V gene sequence: CDR1 SGDLS, CDR2 YYNGEE. CDR3 DNA: TGTGCCAGCAGCGTAGAACCGCAACCCGGCAATGAGCAGTTCTTC. Its protein is CASSVEPQPGNEQFF.

The chain combines TRBV7-9 with TRBJ1-6; 9 bases are a match to TRBD1. Germline values: CDR1 SEHNR, CDR2 FQNEAQ (reference sequence). Trimming took 3 bases from V and 10 from J; bases not matched to a gene: 7. The CDR3 is 15 amino acids. CDR3 coding DNA: TGTGCCAGCAGCTTTGCGGACAGGGGTAGCTCACCCCTCCACTTT. It is translated as CASSFADRGSSPLHF.

The genes are TRBV5-1 and TRBJ2-5; 7 bases fit TRBD1. Looked up from germline, CDR1 is SGHRS and CDR2 is YFSETQ. The length of the CDR3 is 15 residues. Trimming at V came to 0 bases and at J to 3 bases, leaving 5 bases not matched to a gene. The DNA of the CDR3 is TGCGCCAGCAGCTTGGCGGCTACAGGGGAAGAGACCCAGTACTTC. As protein: CASSLAATGEETQYF.